This T cell receptor (beta chain) was profiled in a study of blood T cell repertoires in COVID-19. Study summary: The origin of the acute and convalescent COVID-19 samples was the United States, Italy and Spain. The analysed material was cDNA or gDNA that came from T cells, B-cell-depleted T cells, or PBMCs.

Germline loops: CDR1 KGHDR, CDR2 SFDVKD. The CDR3 contains 17 residues. Trimming stripped 0 bases from V and 6 bases from J, with 14 bases between. Authors' analysis steps: Scientists estimated how many nucleated cells there were by amplifying reference gene primers. Only in-frame clones appear in the TCRdb table, and some are missing; sequencing was by immunoSEQ multiplex PCR. That table is the source of V, J and clone size, and D and trimming were worked out from the DNA. The sample carries 200,000 to 300,000 clones, almost 90% recorded once. Source material: peripheral blood. This clonotype was sampled from an elderly man with acute or convalescent COVID-19. This chain links TRBV24-1 with TRBJ1-6; no firm D call. The CDR3 DNA follows: TGTGCCACCAGTGATTTGCGGCGGGCGTCAGGTAATTCACCCCTCCACTTT. It specifies CATSDLRRASGNSPLHF.